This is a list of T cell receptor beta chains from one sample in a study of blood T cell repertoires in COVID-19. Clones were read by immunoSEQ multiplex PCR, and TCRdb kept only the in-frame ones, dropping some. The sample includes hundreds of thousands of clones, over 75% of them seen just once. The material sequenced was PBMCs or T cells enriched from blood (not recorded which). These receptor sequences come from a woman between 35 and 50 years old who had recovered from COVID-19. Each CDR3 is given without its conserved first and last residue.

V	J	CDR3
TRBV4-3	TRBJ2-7	ASSQEDRSSYEQY
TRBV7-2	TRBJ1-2	ASTIRDTFNYGYT
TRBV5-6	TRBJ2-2	ASSLGARGTGPSGELF
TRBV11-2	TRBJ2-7	ASSPRPGAYEQY
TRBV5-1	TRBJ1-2	ASSPLDRADFNYGYT
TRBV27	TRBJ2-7	ASSLQGFYEQY
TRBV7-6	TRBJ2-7	ASSIRDRGYEQY
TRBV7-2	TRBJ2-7	ASSFLAERGEQY
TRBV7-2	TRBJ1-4	ASSLGATGWAENLF
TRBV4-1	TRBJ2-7	ASSQEVSGRSYEQY
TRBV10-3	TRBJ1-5	AISESRGEQPQH
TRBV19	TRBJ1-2	ASSLRLYGYT
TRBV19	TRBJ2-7	ASSIGRVYEQY
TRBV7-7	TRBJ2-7	ASSLESSGTSEQY
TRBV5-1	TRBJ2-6	ASSLGGLGANVLT
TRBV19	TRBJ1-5	ASRQGLLLGNQPQH
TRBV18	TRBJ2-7	ASSPQTGTYEQY
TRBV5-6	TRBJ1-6	ASSFRGAPYNSPLH
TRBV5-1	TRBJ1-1	ASSQGGPNTEAF
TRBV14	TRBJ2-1	ASSRVIDNEQF
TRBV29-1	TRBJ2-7	SVAGTGAGEQY
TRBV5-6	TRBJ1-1	ASSPRGGSTEAF
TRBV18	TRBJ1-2	ASSADRERGYT
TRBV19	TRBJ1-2	ATLTGGLTNYGYT
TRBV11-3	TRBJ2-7	ASSFFSRGFYEQY
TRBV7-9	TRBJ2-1	ASSLAGGRDEQF
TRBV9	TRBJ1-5	ASTRTGDSNQPQH
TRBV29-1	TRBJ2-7	SVELAGVSYEQY
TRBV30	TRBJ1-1	AWSPSGLTEAF
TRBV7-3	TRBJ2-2	ASSPGGVTGELF
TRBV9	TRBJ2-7	ASSPGLLTVYEQY
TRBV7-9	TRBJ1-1	ASSLQAMNTEAF
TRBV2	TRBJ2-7	ASSVLAGGAYEQY
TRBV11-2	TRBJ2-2	ASSLAGGDTGELF
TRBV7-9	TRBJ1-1	ASSPVLGGTEAF
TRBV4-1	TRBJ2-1	ASSLFLREGEQF
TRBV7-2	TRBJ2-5	ASSLGVSGTTGETQY
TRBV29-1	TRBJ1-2	SVGSGTANYGYT
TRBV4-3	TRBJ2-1	ASSYTSSGGANEQF
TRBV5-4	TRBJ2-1	ASSRIAGGSYNEQF
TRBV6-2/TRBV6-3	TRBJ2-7	ASSFTIFNRGPKLYEQY
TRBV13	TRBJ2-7	ASSLGQGPREQY
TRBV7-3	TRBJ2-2	ASSFRRIAGNTGELF
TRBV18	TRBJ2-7	ASLRDSQGEQY
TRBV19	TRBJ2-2	ASSNPTGGGTGELF
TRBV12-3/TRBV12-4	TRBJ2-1	ASSSYTSKQF
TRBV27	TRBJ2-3	ASSRGGTDTQY
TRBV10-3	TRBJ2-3	AISESTSGRVTTQY
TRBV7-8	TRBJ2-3	ASSFRRADTQY
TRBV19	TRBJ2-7	ASTPGTGRYEQY
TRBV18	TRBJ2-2	ASSEGASTGELF
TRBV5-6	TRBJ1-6	ASSTDVPRSSPLH
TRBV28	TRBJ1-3	AGGGGGSGNTIY
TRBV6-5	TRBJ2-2	ASNPSRGTGELF
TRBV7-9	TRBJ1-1	ASSLEPAGMDAF
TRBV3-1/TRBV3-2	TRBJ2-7	ASSHTGYDYEQY